This T cell receptor beta chain was recovered during a study of blood T cell repertoires in COVID-19. With 5 bases clipped from V and 5 bases from J, the junction kept 4 bases outside the gene matches. Germline lookup yields CDR1 SGHAT and CDR2 FQNNGV. CDR3 length: 14 amino acids. This table comes from immunoSEQ multiplex PCR, and its TCRdb copy is limited to in-frame clones, with some not included. The profile shows over 100,000 clones, roughly four fifths of them singletons. The chain carries TRBV11-2 and TRBJ2-1, with 9 nucleotides matching TRBD2. Sequencing was carried out using peripheral blood. The clonotype comes from a man aged 55 to 70 with acute or convalescent COVID-19. The CDR3 coding sequence is TGTGCCAGCAGCGAGACTAGCGGAGACAATGAGCAGTTCTTC. Its protein is CASSETSGDNEQFF.